Given below is one T cell receptor (beta chain) in context. The data are from a study of blood T cell repertoires in COVID-19. Across the study: The origin of the acute and convalescent COVID-19 samples was the United States, Italy and Spain.

Per the germline V gene, CDR1 is MNHEY and CDR2 is SMNVEV (reference sequence). The CDR3 has 16 residues. Participants came from 20 to 25 US areas, aged roughly 18 to 100 years. Researchers sorted participants into cohorts using their self-reported clinical history. The authors' processing: Researchers report that nucleated cell counts were estimated from reference gene primer amplification. Here immunoSEQ multiplex PCR was the method, and the copy in TCRdb shows in-frame clones only, minus some. V, J and clone size are those of that table, while D and trimming were read from the DNA. This sample has almost 250,000 clones, with around 88% found just once.

The clonotype originates from a woman in her 30s who had recovered from COVID-19. The V gene is TRBV27, the J gene TRBJ1-6; the match to TRBD1 covers 8 bases. The specimen sequenced was PBMCs or T cells enriched from blood (not recorded which). CDR3 sequence (DNA): TGTGCTACGGCCGGGACAGGAGTCTCCTATAATTCACCCCTCCACTTT. It yields the protein CATAGTGVSYNSPLHF.